A single sample gave rise to the 29 T cell receptor beta chains below, sequenced in a study of T cell repertoires in cytomegalovirus infection. One entry per CDR3 protein results from TCRdb running MiXCR on the reads. The sample includes about 150,000 distinct CDR3 sequences, around 24% of them seen just once. The specimen sequenced was PBMCs. The receptors were gathered from a human donor in good health (CMV status not recorded). Some clones in this sample may be carry-over from other donors' samples.

This clonotype was recorded a few times. Here the CDR3 DNA reads TGCAGCGTTGTTTGGGACACCCAGTACTTC. Its translation: CSVVWDTQYF. The chain recombines TRBV29-1 with TRBJ2-5; the D call may be TRBD1 or TRBD2 (5 bases each). This CDR3 comprises 10 residues. Between the trimmed V and J ends, which lost 4 bases and 8 bases, there was a span of 8 bases. Germline-derived CDR1 and CDR2 are SQVTM and ANQGSEA.

This clonotype appeared a few times. This rearrangement joins TRBV19 to TRBJ2-7; perhaps TRBD1 as D (6 bases). Trimming removed 6 bases at V and 3 bases at J, with 18 bases between. Germline CDR1 LNHDA, CDR2 SQIVND (reference sequence). CDR3 length equals 15 residues. The CDR3 protein is CASSTKTGHGYEQYF. The CDR3 DNA reads TGTGCCAGTAGCACCAAGACGGGACATGGCTACGAGCAGTACTTC.

This clonotype was seen many times. V gene TRBV7-9 combines with J gene TRBJ2-7; D is ambiguous. The CDR3 covers 12 residues. The V and J ends lost 4 bases and 4 bases respectively, with 8 bases between them. Germline V gives CDR1 SEHNR, CDR2 FQNEAQ (reference sequence). This CDR3 is CASSSTLYEQYF. In DNA form, the CDR3 reads TGTGCCAGCAGCTCGACACTGTACGAGCAGTACTTC.

This clonotype showed up just a few times. The chain links TRBV12-3 or TRBV12-4 to TRBJ1-1, with D unclear. V lost 0 bases and J lost 1, with 9 bases in between. The CDR3 loop spans 15 amino acids. CDR3 residues: CASSLALEGNTEAFF. DNA of the CDR3: TGTGCCAGCAGTTTAGCGCTGGAGGGGAACACTGAAGCTTTCTTT.

The chain has TRBV3-1 and TRBJ2-2; D is unclear. V lost 5 bases, J lost 1 base, and 8 bases lay in between. Per germline, CDR1 LGHDT and CDR2 YNNKEL (reference sequence). CDR3 length: 14 amino acids. The CDR3 reads CASSSNLNTGELFF. CDR3 DNA sequence: TGTGCCAGCAGCTCGAACTTGAACACCGGGGAGCTGTTTTTT.

This clonotype was observed a few times. V usage is TRBV2 and J usage is TRBJ2-5; 10 bases map to TRBD1. CDR1 is SNHLY and CDR2 is FYNNEI in the germline V gene. V was pared by 8 bases and J by 5 bases, with 8 bases of the junction left unmatched. The CDR3 loop spans 14 amino acids. CDR3 coding DNA: TGTGCCAGCGCCGGACAGGGGGGATGGGAGACCCAGTACTTC. Its protein is CASAGQGGWETQYF.

This clonotype appeared a few times. The genes are TRBV5-6 and TRBJ2-7; 10 bases align to TRBD1. The junction had 6 bases not matched to a gene; V was cut back by 4 bases and J by 2 bases. The CDR3 contains 15 residues. Germline-derived CDR1 and CDR2 are SGHDT and YYEEEE. The CDR3 sequence: CASSEGQGVAYEQYF. Written as DNA, the CDR3 is TGTGCCAGCAGCGAAGGACAGGGGGTAGCCTACGAGCAGTACTTC.

This clonotype was observed a few times. The junction shows a germline mismatch at one end, possibly a read error. V is TRBV28 and J is TRBJ2-1; possibly TRBD1 for D (6 bases). This CDR3 is 13 amino acids long. CDR1 is MDHEN, CDR2 SYDVKM, per germline. Here the CDR3 reads CVSSLTGRYEQFF. Here the CDR3 DNA reads TGTGTCAGCAGTCTCACAGGGAGATATGAGCAGTTCTTC.

V is TRBV20-1 and J is TRBJ1-1; 7 bases are shared with TRBD1. CDR1 and CDR2 (germline): DFQATT, SNEGSKA (reference sequence). V lost 5 bases and J lost 0; bases outside the gene matches: 6. This CDR3 has 14 amino acids. The CDR3 here is CSAGRQGLNTEAFF. In nucleotides, the CDR3 is TGCAGTGCTGGAAGACAGGGATTGAACACTGAAGCTTTCTTT.

This clonotype was observed many times. V gene TRBV7-2 combines with J gene TRBJ2-3; 8 bases are a match to TRBD2. This CDR3 comprises 14 residues. Per the germline V gene, CDR1 is SGHTA and CDR2 is FQGNSA. J lost 5 bases, V lost 5 bases, and 6 bases had no gene match. The chain's CDR3 is CASSRRLAIDTQYF. The CDR3 DNA reads as TGTGCCAGCAGCCGTCGACTAGCGATAGATACGCAGTATTTT. The full variable domain, in which reference TRBV7-2 and TRBJ2-3 provide the parts outside the CDR3, is GAGVSQSPSNKVTEKGKDVELRCDPISGHTALYWYRQSLGQGLEFLIYFQGNSAPDKSGLPSDRFSAERTGGSVSTLTIQRTQQEDSAVYLCASSRRLAIDTQYFGPGTRLTVL.

Many counts were recorded for this clonotype. The chain combines TRBV7-2 with TRBJ2-3; TRBD2 matches at 9 bases. V shed 2 bases and J 0 bases; nucleotides not matched to a gene: 3. Germline V CDR1 and CDR2: SGHTA, FQGNSA. CDR3 length equals 16 residues. The CDR3 DNA follows: TGTGCCAGCAGCTTAATGAGCGGGGGGAGCACAGATACGCAGTATTTT. Residues: CASSLMSGGSTDTQYF.

This chain connects TRBV20-1 to TRBJ1-2; D is undetermined. This CDR3 has 12 residues. CDR1 is DFQATT and CDR2 is SNEGSKA in the germline V gene (reference sequence). V lost 1 base and J 3 bases, leaving 6 bases between the germline ends. The CDR3 nucleotides are TGCAGTGCTAGAGGGGTGGACTATGGCTACACCTTC. Protein: CSARGVDYGYTF.

This clonotype was found a few times. The DNA for the CDR3 is TGTGCCAGCAGCCTTAATCTAGCGGGGATCAATGAGCAGTTCTTC. Residues: CASSLNLAGINEQFF. The J gene is TRBJ2-1, the V gene TRBV7-8; 9 bases line up with TRBD2. The CDR3 totals 15 residues. Per the germline V gene, CDR1 is SGHVS and CDR2 is FQNEAQ. Trimming at V came to 5 bases and at J to 6 bases, leaving 8 bases not matched to a gene.

This chain connects TRBV7-9 to TRBJ2-7; 9 bases align to TRBD1. The CDR3 runs to 14 residues. The V segment lost 5 bases and the J segment 4 bases; nucleotides outside the gene matches: 6. The germline V gene has CDR1 SEHNR and CDR2 FQNEAQ (reference sequence). The CDR3 sequence is CASSARDRVYEQYF. As DNA, the CDR3 is TGTGCCAGCAGCGCCCGGGACAGGGTGTACGAGCAGTACTTC.

This chain joins TRBV7-9 and TRBJ1-4; 7 positions match TRBD1. CDR3 length: 17 residues. J was trimmed by 0 bases and V by 5 bases; bases with no gene match: 9. In germline, CDR1 is SEHNR, CDR2 FQNEAQ (reference sequence). The CDR3 DNA is TGTGCCAGCAGCCCACCGGGACAGCCAACAACTAATGAAAAACTGTTTTTT. Translating gives CASSPPGQPTTNEKLFF.

This clonotype was seen a handful of times. The V gene is TRBV7-2, the J gene TRBJ2-7; 7 bases are a match to TRBD2. The germline V gene has CDR1 SGHTA and CDR2 FQGNSA. V was pared by 1 base and J by 6 bases, with 9 bases of the junction left unmatched. The CDR3 extends over 15 amino acids. CDR3: CASSLGGGKPPEQYF. The CDR3 DNA follows: TGTGCCAGCAGCTTAGGGGGGGGGAAGCCTCCCGAGCAGTACTTC.

Of note for this clonotype: This may arise from a read error, as a much more abundant clone is one base away. This chain uses TRBV7-2 with TRBJ1-5; D gene ambiguous. With 3 bases removed from V and 5 bases from J, the gap between germline ends came to 14 bases. CDR1 and CDR2 from the germline V gene are SGHTA and FQGNSA. CDR3 length equals 15 residues. The CDR3 here is CASSFDRANHQPQHF. The CDR3 DNA reads as TGTGCCAGCAGCTTCGACCGGGCCAACCATCAGCCCCAGCATTTT. Using reference TRBV7-2 and TRBJ1-5 for the parts outside the CDR3, the full variable domain is GAGVSQSPSNKVTEKGKDVELRCDPISGHTALYWYRQSLGQGLEFLIYFQGNSAPDKSGLPSDRFSAERTGGSVSTLTIQRTQQEDSAVYLCASSFDRANHQPQHFGDGTRLSIL.

The V gene is TRBV19, the J gene TRBJ2-7; TRBD2 might be the D (6 bases). Germline lookup yields CDR1 LNHDA and CDR2 SQIVND (reference sequence). The CDR3 is 13 amino acids. The germline V and J ends were trimmed by 3 bases and 7 bases, with 13 bases remaining between them. Here the CDR3 DNA reads TGTGCCAGTAGTATTTCCCAGGCGGGAGAGCAGTACTTC. It encodes CASSISQAGEQYF. Full variable domain (remainder filled in from reference TRBV19 and TRBJ2-7): DGGITQSPKYLFRKEGQNVTLSCEQNLNHDAMYWYRQDPGQGLRLIYYSQIVNDFQKGDIAEGYSVSREKKESFPLTVTSAQKNPTAFYLCASSISQAGEQYFGPGTRLTVT.

This clonotype came up many times. The genes are TRBV7-8 and TRBJ2-3; TRBD2 is a possible D gene (5 bases). Deletions cut 1 base from V and 0 bases from J, with 14 bases between. CDR1 and CDR2 (germline): SGHVS, FQNEAQ. The CDR3 is 17 amino acids. CDR3 DNA sequence: TGTGCCAGCAGCTTAGTGGGAGCATCCCCTAGCACAGATACGCAGTATTTT. Protein: CASSLVGASPSTDTQYF.

The rearrangement joins TRBV20-1 to TRBJ2-7; D possibly corresponds to TRBD1 (6 bases). Trimming took off 0 bases at V and 2 bases at J, with 11 bases between the two ends. CDR1 is DFQATT and CDR2 is SNEGSKA in the germline V gene (reference sequence). The CDR3 is 14 amino acids. The CDR3 DNA reads TGCAGTGCTAGAGATAGGGGGAAAACCTACGAGCAGTACTTC. Its protein product is CSARDRGKTYEQYF.

V gene TRBV27 combines with J gene TRBJ2-7; 9 bases are shared with TRBD2. Germline assignment: CDR1 MNHEY and CDR2 SMNVEV (reference sequence). V lost 11 bases to trimming and J lost 3 bases; unmatched junction nucleotides: 5. The CDR3 runs to 12 residues. The CDR3 sequence: CASGLANYEQYF. CDR3 in DNA: TGTGCCTCGGGACTAGCAAACTACGAGCAGTACTTC.

This clonotype was counted a few times. The rearrangement joins TRBV6-8 to TRBJ2-1, with TRBD2 matching over 14 bases. CDR1 is MNHGY and CDR2 is SAAAGT in the germline V gene. Trimming removed 8 bases from V and 10 bases from J; junction bases left unmatched: 4. The CDR3 has 13 amino acids. The CDR3 nucleotides read TGTGCCAGCCGACTAGCGGGGGGGCGGGAGCAGTTCTTC. Translation gives CASRLAGGREQFF.

This clonotype was detected ten times or more. The V call is TRBV7-2, the J call TRBJ2-7; the D gene is possibly TRBD2 (5 bases). V lost 4 bases and J 4 bases, leaving 11 bases between the germline ends. The CDR3 length is 13 residues. CDR1 and CDR2 from the germline V gene are SGHTA and FQGNSA. CDR3: CASSSPLDYEQYF. CDR3 nucleotide sequence: TGTGCCAGCAGCTCCCCACTAGATTACGAGCAGTACTTC.

The chain links TRBV28 to TRBJ2-1, with 8 bases that match TRBD1. The germline CDR1 and CDR2 sequences are MDHEN and SYDVKM. The V and J ends lost 4 bases and 10 bases, in that order; junction bases with no gene match: 15. The CDR3 extends over 16 amino acids. CDR3 in DNA: TGTGCCAGCAGTTCCTCTTTTAAATTGACAGGGGACGAGCAGTTCTTC. It is translated as CASSSSFKLTGDEQFF.

This clonotype was observed a handful of times. The V call is TRBV4-3, the J call TRBJ2-1; 10 positions agree with TRBD2. The CDR3 runs 16 residues. The V segment lost 4 bases and the J segment 9 bases; nucleotides outside the gene matches: 12. CDR1 is LGHNA, CDR2 YSLEER, per germline. The CDR3 reads CASSPGFSGRKGEQFF. CDR3 DNA: TGCGCCAGCAGCCCGGGATTTAGCGGGAGGAAAGGTGAGCAGTTCTTC.

This clonotype was recorded at least ten times. The chain links TRBV5-6 to TRBJ2-2; D ambiguous. The germline gives CDR1 SGHDT, CDR2 YYEEEE. The V end lost 3 bases, the J end lost 6 bases, and 21 bases lay between the germline ends. The CDR3 has 17 amino acids. The CDR3 nucleotides read TGTGCCAGCAGCTCGGCTTGGGGTAAAATAAATTCCGGGGAGCTGTTTTTT. This sequence encodes CASSSAWGKINSGELFF.

This clonotype was seen at least ten times. V is TRBV7-8 and J is TRBJ2-2; 7 nucleotides match TRBD1. Germline V gene sequence: CDR1 SGHVS, CDR2 FQNEAQ. V lost 6 bases, J lost 0 bases, and 7 bases stayed unmatched. This CDR3 has 16 amino acids. The CDR3 bases are TGTGCCAGCAGTTTGGTGGGGACAGCGAACACCGGGGAGCTGTTTTTT. It specifies CASSLVGTANTGELFF. Full variable domain (rest looked up from reference TRBV7-8 and TRBJ2-2): GAGVSQSPRYKVAKRGQDVALRCDPISGHVSLFWYQQALGQGPEFLTYFQNEAQLDKSGLPSDRFFAERPEGSVSTLKIQRTQQEDSAVYLCASSLVGTANTGELFFGEGSRLTVL.

V usage is TRBV6-5 and J usage is TRBJ2-4; TRBD1 matches 8 bases. The CDR3 is 15 amino acids. The V gene end was trimmed by 4 bases and the J gene end by 8 bases; junction bases not matched to a gene: 10. Germline CDR1 is MNHEY and CDR2 is SVGAGI. The CDR3 loop reads CASSSPDRGGYIQYF. The CDR3 DNA reads TGTGCCAGCAGTTCACCAGACAGGGGCGGATACATTCAGTACTTC.

Many counts were recorded for this clonotype. V gene TRBV7-2 combines with J gene TRBJ1-1; D not certain. V gave up 5 bases and J gave up 13 bases, with 23 bases separating them. This CDR3 is 14 amino acids long. CDR1 SGHTA and CDR2 FQGNSA come from the germline V gene. The CDR3: CASSPASFAGELFF. In nucleotides, the CDR3 is TGTGCCAGCAGCCCAGCCAGCTTCGCGGGTGAGCTTTTCTTT.